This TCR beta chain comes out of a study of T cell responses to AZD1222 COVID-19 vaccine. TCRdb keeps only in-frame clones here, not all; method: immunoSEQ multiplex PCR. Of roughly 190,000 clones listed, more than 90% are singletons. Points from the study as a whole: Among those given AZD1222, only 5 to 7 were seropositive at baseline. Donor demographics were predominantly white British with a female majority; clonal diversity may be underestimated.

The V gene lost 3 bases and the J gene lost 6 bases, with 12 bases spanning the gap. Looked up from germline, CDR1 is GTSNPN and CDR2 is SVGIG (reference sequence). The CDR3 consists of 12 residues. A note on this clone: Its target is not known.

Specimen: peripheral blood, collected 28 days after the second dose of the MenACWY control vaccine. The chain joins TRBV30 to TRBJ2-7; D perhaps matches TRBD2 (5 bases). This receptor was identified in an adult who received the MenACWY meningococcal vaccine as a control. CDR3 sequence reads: CAWRNASPEQYF. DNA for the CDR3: TGTGCCTGGAGAAATGCTAGCCCCGAGCAGTACTTC.